These 26 T cell receptor beta chains originate from one sample sequenced in a study of monozygotic twins with cystic fibrosis. Assay: immunoSEQ multiplex PCR; the TCRdb copy retains only in-frame clones and omits some. Of some 35,000 clones detected, approximately 90% appear once; the ten largest clones hold 0.19%. The specimen was blood. All receptors derive from a boy aged 2-15 years with cystic fibrosis.

V and J are TRBV27 and TRBJ1-6; tentatively, D is TRBD1 (5 bases). The ends were cut back, 2 bases at V and 6 bases at J, with 17 bases in the middle. This CDR3 region has 17 residues. Looked up from germline, CDR1 is MNHEY and CDR2 is SMNVEV (reference sequence). The CDR3 reads CASSLEDPPGSNSPLHF. The CDR3 DNA is TGTGCCAGCAGTTTAGAGGATCCCCCAGGGAGTAATTCACCCCTCCACTTT.

The V call is TRBV5-1, the J call TRBJ1-2; 10 nucleotides line up with TRBD1. The CDR3 spans 17 residues. Losses at the gene ends were 0 bases for V and 4 bases for J; bases not matched to a gene: 9. Germline V gene sequence: CDR1 SGHRS, CDR2 YFSETQ. The CDR3 loop is CASSLAGTGDISYGYTF. Written as DNA, the CDR3 is TGCGCCAGCAGCTTGGCCGGGACAGGGGATATCAGCTATGGCTACACCTTC.

The chain couples TRBV4-1 to TRBJ1-1; TRBD1 matches 7 bases. Germline V gene lookup returns CDR1 MGHRA and CDR2 YSYEKL. J gave up 5 bases and V 3 bases, and 9 bases lay outside the gene matches. There are 15 residues in the CDR3. In DNA, the CDR3 is TGCGCCAGCAGCCAGGTGGACAGGCTATTTACTGAAGCTTTCTTT. It translates to CASSQVDRLFTEAFF.

The chain recombines TRBV4-2 with TRBJ2-3, with D perhaps matching TRBD1 (5 bases). This CDR3 contains 15 residues. The germline gives CDR1 LGHNA, CDR2 YNFKEQ. V lost 0 bases, J lost 0 bases, and 7 bases lay in between. This CDR3 is CASSQDGASTDTQYF. CDR3 DNA sequence: TGTGCCAGCAGCCAAGATGGGGCTAGCACAGATACGCAGTATTTT.

This chain uses TRBV25-1 with TRBJ1-4; D is perhaps TRBD1 (6 bases). CDR3 size: 15 residues. V was pared by 4 bases and J by 4 bases, with 13 bases between. Germline CDR1 MGHDK, CDR2 SYGVNS. The CDR3 DNA follows: TGTGCCAGCAGTGCCGTCAGGGGAGGTAATGAAAAACTGTTTTTT. As protein: CASSAVRGGNEKLFF.

V usage is TRBV2 and J usage is TRBJ2-2, with 12 nucleotides matching TRBD1. Trimming took 5 bases from V and 4 from J; bases not matched to a gene: 5. The germline gives CDR1 SNHLY, CDR2 FYNNEI. This CDR3 has 16 residues. The CDR3 here is CASSRGQGAVTGELFF. DNA for the CDR3: TGTGCCAGCAGTAGGGGACAGGGGGCGGTCACCGGGGAGCTGTTTTTT. The whole variable domain, filled in from reference TRBV2 and TRBJ2-2, reads EPEVTQTPSHQVTQMGQEVILRCVPISNHLYFYWYRQILGQKVEFLVSFYNNEISEKSEIFDDQFSVERPDGSNFTLKIRSTKLEDSAMYFCASSRGQGAVTGELFFGEGSRLTVL.

This chain links TRBV2 with TRBJ1-5; D unclear. Trimming pared 3 bases from V and 2 bases from J, leaving 11 bases between. This CDR3 has 15 residues. Germline assignment: CDR1 SNHLY and CDR2 FYNNEI. The CDR3 nucleotides are TGTGCCAGCAGTGAGAGGCCCCTGGGCAATCAGCCCCAGCATTTT. It is translated as CASSERPLGNQPQHF.

This chain joins TRBV19 and TRBJ1-5, with D possibly TRBD1 on 6 matching bases. Trimming pared 7 bases from V and 3 bases from J, leaving 16 bases between. The CDR3 contains 15 residues. The germline V gene has CDR1 LNHDA and CDR2 SQIVND (reference sequence). The CDR3, as DNA: TGTGCCAGTACCTCTGGGGGGGCCTACAATCAGCCCCAGCATTTT. Translating gives CASTSGGAYNQPQHF. Drawing the rest from reference TRBV19 and TRBJ1-5, the complete variable domain is DGGITQSPKYLFRKEGQNVTLSCEQNLNHDAMYWYRQDPGQGLRLIYYSQIVNDFQKGDIAEGYSVSREKKESFPLTVTSAQKNPTAFYLCASTSGGAYNQPQHFGDGTRLSIL.

This clone was counted a single time. The rearrangement links TRBV4-2 to TRBJ2-7; 7 positions match TRBD1. V lost 0 bases to trimming and J lost 4 bases; unmatched junction nucleotides: 9. Germline lookup yields CDR1 LGHNA and CDR2 YNFKEQ. The CDR3 is 16 residues long. The CDR3 DNA follows: TGTGCCAGCAGCCAAGAAGGCAGGGGGAATCGTTACGAGCAGTACTTC. Translated: CASSQEGRGNRYEQYF.

The V gene is TRBV10-3, the J gene TRBJ1-2; D gene uncertain. The CDR3 is 14 amino acids. Trimming pared 8 bases from V and 3 bases from J, leaving 16 bases between. CDR1 and CDR2 (germline): ENHRY, SYGVKD. DNA of the CDR3: TGTGCCATCGGCAGAGGGAGACAAGACTATGGCTACACCTTC. It encodes CAIGRGRQDYGYTF.

The genes are TRBV18 and TRBJ2-2; no definite D call. V lost 4 bases and J lost 3, with 12 bases in between. Germline CDR1 and CDR2: KGHSH and LQKENI. The CDR3 sequence is 15 residues long. In DNA, the CDR3 is TGTGCCAGCTCACTCAAACTACGGGACACCGGGGAGCTGTTTTTT. It specifies CASSLKLRDTGELFF.

The V call is TRBV5-1, the J call TRBJ1-4, with 11 bases fitting TRBD1. The J segment lost 7 bases and the V segment lost 3 bases, leaving 5 bases of the junction unmatched. This CDR3 region has 15 residues. Germline V lookup: CDR1 SGHRS, CDR2 YFSETQ. The CDR3 is CASSSAGTGGEKLFF. The CDR3 DNA reads TGCGCCAGCAGCTCTGCCGGGACAGGGGGTGAAAAACTGTTTTTT.

This chain links TRBV4-3 with TRBJ2-5, with D hard to call. V was clipped by 0 bases and J by 4 bases, with 12 bases between them. CDR1 is LGHNA and CDR2 is YSLEER in the germline V gene. The CDR3 runs 15 residues. The CDR3 loop is CASSQEKFPTETQYF. Written as DNA, the CDR3 is TGCGCCAGCAGCCAAGAGAAGTTCCCAACAGAGACCCAGTACTTC.

The gene calls are TRBV5-1 and TRBJ1-1; 10 bases line up with TRBD1. Losses at the gene ends were 7 bases for V and 4 bases for J; bases not matched to a gene: 10. The CDR3 extends over 15 amino acids. Germline values: CDR1 SGHRS, CDR2 YFSETQ. The CDR3 coding sequence is TGCGCCAGCCACCGGGACAGGGGTGGGGGCACTGAAGCTTTCTTT. Translated: CASHRDRGGGTEAFF.

The gene calls are TRBV27 and TRBJ1-1; D not resolved. CDR3 size: 14 residues. V shed 3 bases and J shed 4 bases, with 12 bases lying between them. The V gene's germline CDR1 is MNHEY and CDR2 SMNVEV (reference sequence). This CDR3 reads CASSFLPLGTEAFF. The CDR3, as DNA: TGTGCCAGCAGTTTCCTGCCCCTAGGCACTGAAGCTTTCTTT.

This clone was detected once. The CDR3 region has the DNA TGTGCCAGCAGTTACTCGAGTGCGGACAGGCAGTACGAGCAGTACTTC. It specifies CASSYSSADRQYEQYF. The chain has TRBV6-5 and TRBJ2-7, with TRBD1 matching 7 bases. Germline CDR1 is MNHEY and CDR2 is SVGAGI. CDR3 length equals 16 residues. With V trimmed by 0 bases and J by 4 bases, 9 bases remained unmatched.

V is TRBV6-5 and J is TRBJ2-2; 9 nucleotides align to TRBD2. CDR1 and CDR2 (germline): MNHEY, SVGAGI. This CDR3 contains 15 residues. V was pared by 7 bases and J by 4 bases, with 7 bases of the junction left unmatched. Here the CDR3 DNA reads TGTGCCAGCATCAAGGCGGGGGGGACCACCGGGGAGCTGTTTTTT. It yields the protein CASIKAGGTTGELFF.

The chain links TRBV7-9 to TRBJ1-1; the D is unclear. Germline V gene lookup returns CDR1 SEHNR and CDR2 FQNEAQ (reference sequence). The CDR3 totals 14 residues. Between the trimmed V and J ends, which lost 3 bases and 4 bases, there was a span of 12 bases. The CDR3 here is CASSLTPSGTEAFF. The DNA of the CDR3 is TGTGCCAGCAGCTTGACACCCTCCGGCACTGAAGCTTTCTTT. Supplemented by reference TRBV7-9 and TRBJ1-1, the full variable domain reads DTGVSQNPRHKITKRGQNVTFRCDPISEHNRLYWYRQTLGQGPEFLTYFQNEAQLEKSRLLSDRFSAERPKGSFSTLEIQRTEQGDSAMYLCASSLTPSGTEAFFGQGTRLTVV.

The chain uses TRBV19 and TRBJ1-5; the match to TRBD1 covers 8 bases. Germline V lookup: CDR1 LNHDA, CDR2 SQIVND (reference sequence). The V segment lost 6 bases and the J segment 6 bases; nucleotides outside the gene matches: 13. The CDR3 has 16 amino acids. The CDR3: CASSFGARGRRQPQHF. CDR3 bases: TGTGCCAGTAGCTTTGGGGCCAGGGGGCGCCGTCAGCCCCAGCATTTT.

The rearrangement joins TRBV2 to TRBJ1-5, with no clear D. CDR1 and CDR2 (germline): SNHLY, FYNNEI. The V and J ends lost 3 bases and 2 bases respectively, with 11 bases between them. This CDR3 is built from 15 residues. In DNA, the CDR3 is TGTGCCAGCAGTGAGGAGACCTCAGGCAATCAGCCCCAGCATTTT. Encoded protein: CASSEETSGNQPQHF. Based on the CDR3 plus reference TRBV2 and TRBJ1-5, the full variable domain is EPEVTQTPSHQVTQMGQEVILRCVPISNHLYFYWYRQILGQKVEFLVSFYNNEISEKSEIFDDQFSVERPDGSNFTLKIRSTKLEDSAMYFCASSEETSGNQPQHFGDGTRLSIL.

The V call is TRBV6-5, the J call TRBJ1-2; 9 bases fit TRBD1. Germline CDR1 is MNHEY and CDR2 is SVGAGI. Trimming took 6 bases from V and 5 from J; bases not matched to a gene: 10. This CDR3 comprises 15 residues. CDR3 loop: CASRSTPTGGYGYTF. The CDR3 coding sequence is TGTGCCAGCAGATCAACCCCGACAGGGGGTTATGGCTACACCTTC.

The J gene is TRBJ1-2, the V gene TRBV18, with unresolved D. CDR1 and CDR2 from the germline V gene are KGHSH and LQKENI. V was shortened by 1 base and J by 14 bases, with 14 bases between the two germline ends. The length of the CDR3 is 12 residues. The CDR3: CASSPQEAKETF. CDR3 DNA sequence: TGTGCCAGCTCACCACAGGAGGCGAAGGAGACCTTC.

The chain links TRBV4-1 to TRBJ1-1; D might be TRBD1 (6 bases). V was shortened by 2 bases and J by 1 base, with 11 bases between the two germline ends. CDR1 is MGHRA and CDR2 is YSYEKL in the germline V gene. The CDR3 has 15 amino acids. The CDR3 DNA reads as TGCGCCAGCAGCCAACATGCAGGGGAGAACACTGAAGCTTTCTTT. This gives the protein CASSQHAGENTEAFF.

J is TRBJ1-2 and V is TRBV27; no reliable D call. The germline V and J ends were trimmed by 6 bases and 4 bases, with 15 bases remaining between them. This CDR3 spans 14 amino acids. Germline CDR1 and CDR2: MNHEY and SMNVEV (reference sequence). CDR3 residues: CASRPPSALYGYTF. The DNA for the CDR3 is TGTGCCAGCAGACCCCCCTCCGCCCTCTATGGCTACACCTTC.

This rearrangement joins TRBV7-9 to TRBJ1-1; D not certain. V was shortened by 2 bases and J by 6 bases, with 13 bases between the two germline ends. Per germline, CDR1 SEHNR and CDR2 FQNEAQ (reference sequence). This CDR3 region has 14 residues. This CDR3 is CASSLSTIESEAFF. CDR3 DNA sequence: TGTGCCAGCAGCTTATCTACGATCGAGTCTGAAGCTTTCTTT.

The rearrangement uses TRBV7-2 and TRBJ1-4; D is unclear. The V gene lost 5 bases and the J gene lost 4 bases, with 11 bases spanning the gap. The CDR3 totals 14 residues. CDR1 and CDR2 (germline): SGHTA, FQGNSA. Here the CDR3 reads CASSPGRNNEKLFF. The CDR3 DNA sequence: TGTGCCAGCAGCCCAGGACGGAATAATGAAAAACTGTTTTTT.